The entry that follows covers one T cell receptor beta chain sequence. Its antigen is not known. These data are taken from a study of T-cell reconstitution after alpha-beta-depleted transplantation in children. Germline V gene data show CDR1 as DFQATT and CDR2 as SNEGSKA (reference sequence). The CDR3 totals 13 residues. The ends were cut back, 3 bases at V and 4 bases at J, with 12 bases in the middle. As it was prepared, the TCRbeta library received unique molecular identifiers. TCRdb analysed the PCR reads with MiXCR anew, one entry per CDR3 protein. The sample has 200,000 to 300,000 distinct CDR3 sequences, more than 20% seen once; the top ten hold approximately 2.5%. Notes on the study in general: At around two months after transplant, the alpha-beta T cells were reportedly derived from several hundred expanded clones that came from non-depleted graft cells. Elevated TCRbeta diversity at day 60 was traced, in some patients, to surviving recipient T cells and thymic progenitors. Fresh T-cell production supplied most of the T-cell counts and diversity seen one year after transplant.

The clonotype originates from a girl aged 2 to 10 with Fanconi anemia, due to receive a stem cell transplant. Sample: PBMCs, taken before TCRalphabeta/CD19-depleted stem cell transplant. The chain carries TRBV20-1 and TRBJ2-5, with D possibly matching TRBD1 (6 bases). The CDR3 protein is CSARGHLRETQYF. The CDR3 DNA reads as TGCAGTGCTAGGGGACACCTTCGAGAGACCCAGTACTTC.